A selection of T cell receptor beta chains follows, all from one sample in a study of beta chain features in type 1 diabetes. Assay used: immunoSEQ multiplex PCR; TCRdb lists only in-frame clones, some missing. The sample gives around 160,000 clones, under 60% of which show up once; around 0.42% is in the top ten. What was sequenced was Tregs from blood. The receptors were gathered from a man in his late teens or twenties in good health. CDR3s include the opening cysteine and the closing phenylalanine or tryptophan. Fields, in order: D gene, V gene, clone size, J gene, CDR3 DNA, CDR3 protein. D genes are given only for firm matches. Expanded clones get a size class; other rows say once, few or many, or leave the size out.

D gene: TRBD2; V gene: TRBV5-1; clone size: -; J gene: TRBJ2-2; CDR3 DNA: TGCGCCAGCAGCCCATCGGGGGGGCGCACCGGGGAGCTGTTTTTT; CDR3 protein: CASSPSGGRTGELFF
D gene: -; V gene: TRBV4-2; clone size: -; J gene: TRBJ2-3; CDR3 DNA: TGTGCCAGCAGCCAAGACCCCCGAAGGTGGCGGGGCAGCACAGATACGCAGTATTTT; CDR3 protein: CASSQDPRRWRGSTDTQYF
D gene: -; V gene: TRBV9; clone size: -; J gene: TRBJ1-3; CDR3 DNA: TGTGCCAGCAGTTCTAGGCGGGGCTCTGGAAACACCATATATTTT; CDR3 protein: CASSSRRGSGNTIYF
D gene: -; V gene: TRBV28; clone size: -; J gene: TRBJ2-7; CDR3 DNA: TGTGCCAGCAGTGTTGGCCCATACGAGCAGTACTTC; CDR3 protein: CASSVGPYEQYF
D gene: TRBD1; V gene: TRBV25-1; clone size: -; J gene: TRBJ2-7; CDR3 DNA: TGTGCCAGCAGCAGACAGGGGGCAAGGACCTACGAGCAGTACTTC; CDR3 protein: CASSRQGARTYEQYF
D gene: -; V gene: TRBV29-1; clone size: -; J gene: TRBJ2-7; CDR3 DNA: TGCAGCGTTTTGACGGGGGAAAGGATGTCCTACGAGCAGTACTTC; CDR3 protein: CSVLTGERMSYEQYF
D gene: -; V gene: TRBV6-5; clone size: -; J gene: TRBJ1-2; CDR3 DNA: TGTGCCAGCAGGGTCAGCGGGGGAAGCTACACCTTC; CDR3 protein: CASRVSGGSYTF
D gene: TRBD1; V gene: TRBV30; clone size: few; J gene: TRBJ2-1; CDR3 DNA: TGTGCCTGGGCCCGGGACAGCTCCTACAATGAGCAGTTCTTC; CDR3 protein: CAWARDSSYNEQFF
D gene: -; V gene: TRBV6-5; clone size: -; J gene: TRBJ1-1; CDR3 DNA: TGTGCCAGCAGTTATTCGGGAGGGCCAGACACTGAAGCTTTCTTT; CDR3 protein: CASSYSGGPDTEAFF
D gene: -; V gene: TRBV7-2; clone size: -; J gene: TRBJ1-5; CDR3 DNA: TGTGCCAGCAGCTTAGGCGGTCGGTCTCAGCCCCAGCATTTT; CDR3 protein: CASSLGGRSQPQHF
D gene: -; V gene: TRBV19; clone size: -; J gene: TRBJ1-6; CDR3 DNA: TGTGCCAGTAAATCGGGACTGGGATTGGGGACCCTCCACTTT; CDR3 protein: CASKSGLGLGTLHF
D gene: -; V gene: TRBV18; clone size: few; J gene: TRBJ2-7; CDR3 DNA: TGTGCCAGCTCAATCTCTCCCTACGAGCAGTACTTC; CDR3 protein: CASSISPYEQYF
D gene: TRBD2; V gene: TRBV4-2; clone size: few; J gene: TRBJ2-3; CDR3 DNA: TGTGCCAGCAGCCATCTGACTAGCGGGGGCACAGATACGCAGTATTTT; CDR3 protein: CASSHLTSGGTDTQYF